This TCR beta chain stems from a study of blood T cell repertoires in COVID-19. Profiling relied on immunoSEQ multiplex PCR, and the TCRdb table lists in-frame clones only, not all of them. The profile shows fewer than 250,000 clones, roughly 80% of them singletons. The age range of participants was about 18 to 100 years, with residence in about two dozen US areas. J was trimmed by 5 bases and V by 0 bases; bases with no gene match: 9. The CDR3 has 16 amino acids. The V gene's germline CDR1 is MNHNY and CDR2 SVGAGI (reference sequence). The V call is TRBV6-6, the J call TRBJ2-5, with 7 bases aligning to TRBD1. This clonotype originated in a man aged 55 to 69 who had recovered from COVID-19. Sequencing was carried out using PBMCs or T cells enriched from blood (not recorded which). As DNA, the CDR3 is TGTGCCAGCAGTTACTCGGGAAGGGGGCGCACGGAGACCCAGTACTTC. Translation gives CASSYSGRGRTETQYF.